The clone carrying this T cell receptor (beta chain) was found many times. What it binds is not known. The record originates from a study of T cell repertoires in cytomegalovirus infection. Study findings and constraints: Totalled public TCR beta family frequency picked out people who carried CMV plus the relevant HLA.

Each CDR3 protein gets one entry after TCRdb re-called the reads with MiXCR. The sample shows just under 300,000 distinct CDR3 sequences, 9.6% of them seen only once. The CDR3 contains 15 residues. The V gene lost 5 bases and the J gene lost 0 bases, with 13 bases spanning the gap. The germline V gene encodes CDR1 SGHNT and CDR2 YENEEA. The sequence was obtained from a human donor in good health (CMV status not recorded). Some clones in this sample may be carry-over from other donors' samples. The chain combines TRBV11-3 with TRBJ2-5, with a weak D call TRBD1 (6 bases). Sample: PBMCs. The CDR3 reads CASSLWAGDQETQYF. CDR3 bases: TGTGCCAGCAGCCTATGGGCAGGGGACCAAGAGACCCAGTACTTC.